The clone carrying this T cell receptor beta chain has at least ten counts. The authors amplified TCR beta CDR3 from genomic DNA using two-round multiplex PCR. With primers specific to each TRBV and TRBJ gene, the first-round PCR was performed. TCRdb fed the multiplex PCR reads into MiXCR, producing one record per CDR3 protein. The table records some 15,000 distinct CDR3 sequences, around 15% of them present only once. This CDR3 is built from 12 residues. The germline gives CDR1 LGHNT, CDR2 FRNRAP. With 6 bases removed from V and 5 bases from J, the gap between germline ends came to 10 bases. This specimen belongs to a study of prognosis after radiotherapy for stage I lung cancer. Across the whole study: The tumors were adenocarcinoma in about twelve patients (squamous cell carcinoma in about 7).

This chain links TRBV12-5 with TRBJ1-1; D not resolved. This clonotype was obtained from a donor at least 50 years old with non-small cell lung cancer. The specimen was PBMCs, collected before or after stereotactic body radiation therapy (not recorded which). Written as DNA, the CDR3 is TGTGCTAGTGGGCGCGGTAATACTGAAGCTTTCTTT. Protein: CASGRGNTEAFF.